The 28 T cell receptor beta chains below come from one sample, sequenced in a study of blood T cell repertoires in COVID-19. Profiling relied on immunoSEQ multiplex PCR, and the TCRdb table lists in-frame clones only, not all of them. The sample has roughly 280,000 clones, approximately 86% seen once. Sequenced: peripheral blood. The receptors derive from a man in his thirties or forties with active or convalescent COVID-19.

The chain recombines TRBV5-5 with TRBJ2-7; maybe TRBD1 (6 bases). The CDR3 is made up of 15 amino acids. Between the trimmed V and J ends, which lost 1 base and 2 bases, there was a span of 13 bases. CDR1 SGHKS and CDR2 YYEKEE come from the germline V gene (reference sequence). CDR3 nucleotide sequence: TGTGCCAGCAGCTTGTTTTGGACAGACACCTACGAGCAGTACTTC. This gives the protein CASSLFWTDTYEQYF. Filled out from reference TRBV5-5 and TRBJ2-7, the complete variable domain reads DAGVTQSPTHLIKTRGQQVTLRCSPISGHKSVSWYQQVLGQGPQFIFQYYEKEERGRGNFPDRFSARQFPNYSSELNVNALLLGDSALYLCASSLFWTDTYEQYFGPGTRLTVT.

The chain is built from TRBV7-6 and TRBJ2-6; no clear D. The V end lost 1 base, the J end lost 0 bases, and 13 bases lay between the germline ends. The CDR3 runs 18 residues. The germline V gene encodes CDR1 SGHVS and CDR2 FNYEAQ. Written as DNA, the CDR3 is TGTGCCAGCAGCTTAGAGCCGTTTAGGAGCTCTGGGGCCAACGTCCTGACTTTC. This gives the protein CASSLEPFRSSGANVLTF.

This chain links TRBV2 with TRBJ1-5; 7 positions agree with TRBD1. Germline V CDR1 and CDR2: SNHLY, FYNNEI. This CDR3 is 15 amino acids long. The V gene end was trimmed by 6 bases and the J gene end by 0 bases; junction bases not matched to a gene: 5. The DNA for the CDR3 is TGTGCCAGCAGCGCGACAGGGAATAGCAATCAGCCCCAGCATTTT. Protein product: CASSATGNSNQPQHF.

CDR3 residues: CASSPGTLRPDTQYF. CDR3 bases: TGTGCCAGCAGCCCTGGGACTCTCAGGCCGGATACGCAGTATTTT. V gene TRBV11-2 combines with J gene TRBJ2-3; the D gene is possibly TRBD2 (6 bases). CDR1 is SGHAT and CDR2 is FQNNGV in the germline V gene. The CDR3 contains 15 residues. V was cut by 5 bases and J by 6 bases, with 18 bases left in between.

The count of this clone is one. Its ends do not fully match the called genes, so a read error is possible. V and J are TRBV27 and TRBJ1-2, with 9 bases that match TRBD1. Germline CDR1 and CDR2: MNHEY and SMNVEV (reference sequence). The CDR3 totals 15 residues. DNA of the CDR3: TGTGCCGGCAGTTTGTGGCCTCGGGACAGGGAAGGCTACACCTTC. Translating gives CAGSLWPRDREGYTF.

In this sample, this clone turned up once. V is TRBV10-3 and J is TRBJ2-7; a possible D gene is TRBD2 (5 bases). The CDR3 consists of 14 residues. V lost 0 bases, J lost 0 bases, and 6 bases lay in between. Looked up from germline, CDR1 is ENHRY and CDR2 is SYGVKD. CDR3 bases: TGTGCCATCAGTGAGTCAGGGAGCTCCTACGAGCAGTACTTC. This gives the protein CAISESGSSYEQYF.

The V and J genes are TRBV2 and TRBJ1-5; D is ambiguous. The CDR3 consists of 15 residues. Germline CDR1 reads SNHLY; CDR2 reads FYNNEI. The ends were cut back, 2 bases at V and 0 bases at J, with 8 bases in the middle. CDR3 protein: CASSESPYSNQPQHF. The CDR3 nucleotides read TGTGCCAGCAGTGAATCTCCTTATAGCAATCAGCCCCAGCATTTT.

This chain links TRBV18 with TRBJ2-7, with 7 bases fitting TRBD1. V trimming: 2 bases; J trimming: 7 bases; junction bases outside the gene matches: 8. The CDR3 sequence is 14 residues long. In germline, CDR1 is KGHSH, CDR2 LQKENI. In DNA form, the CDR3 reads TGTGCCAGCTCACCATCAACAGGGGCGGTGGAGCAGTACTTC. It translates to CASSPSTGAVEQYF.

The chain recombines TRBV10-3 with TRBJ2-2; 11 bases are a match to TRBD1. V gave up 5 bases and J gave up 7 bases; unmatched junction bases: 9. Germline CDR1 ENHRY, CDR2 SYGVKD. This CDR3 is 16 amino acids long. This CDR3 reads CAISTTDRGLDGELFF. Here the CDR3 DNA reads TGTGCCATCAGTACTACGGACAGGGGGCTTGACGGGGAGCTGTTTTTT.

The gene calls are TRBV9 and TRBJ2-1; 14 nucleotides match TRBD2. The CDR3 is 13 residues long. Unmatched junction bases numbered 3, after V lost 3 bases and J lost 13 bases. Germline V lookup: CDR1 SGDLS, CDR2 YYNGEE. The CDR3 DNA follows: TGTGCCAGCAGCGAAGGACTAGCGGGGGGACAGTTCTTC. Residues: CASSEGLAGGQFF.

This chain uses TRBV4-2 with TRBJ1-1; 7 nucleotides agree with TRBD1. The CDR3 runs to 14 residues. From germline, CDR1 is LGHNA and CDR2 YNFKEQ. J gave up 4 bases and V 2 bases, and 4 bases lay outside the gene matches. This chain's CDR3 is CASSQKGASTEAFF. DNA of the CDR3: TGTGCCAGCAGCCAAAAGGGGGCGAGCACTGAAGCTTTCTTT.

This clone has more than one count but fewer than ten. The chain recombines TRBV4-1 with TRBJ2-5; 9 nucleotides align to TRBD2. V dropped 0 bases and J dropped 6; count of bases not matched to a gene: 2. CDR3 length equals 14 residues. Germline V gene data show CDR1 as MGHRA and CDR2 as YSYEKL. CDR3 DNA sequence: TGCGCCAGCAGCCAAGAGGGACTAGCTAAGACCCAGTACTTC. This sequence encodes CASSQEGLAKTQYF.

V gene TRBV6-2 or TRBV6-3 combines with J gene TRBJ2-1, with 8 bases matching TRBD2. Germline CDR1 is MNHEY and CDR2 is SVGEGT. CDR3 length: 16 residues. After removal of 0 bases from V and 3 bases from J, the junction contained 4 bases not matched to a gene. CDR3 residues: CASSYSTAGGYNEQFF. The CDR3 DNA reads TGTGCCAGCAGTTACTCGACCGCGGGGGGCTACAATGAGCAGTTCTTC.

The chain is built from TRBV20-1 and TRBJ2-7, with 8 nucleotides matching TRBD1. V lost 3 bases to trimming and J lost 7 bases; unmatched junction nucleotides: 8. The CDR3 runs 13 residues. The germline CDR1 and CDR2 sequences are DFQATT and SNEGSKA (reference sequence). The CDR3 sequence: CSASRDRTSEQYF. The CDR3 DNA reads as TGCAGTGCTAGTAGGGACAGGACCTCTGAGCAGTACTTC.

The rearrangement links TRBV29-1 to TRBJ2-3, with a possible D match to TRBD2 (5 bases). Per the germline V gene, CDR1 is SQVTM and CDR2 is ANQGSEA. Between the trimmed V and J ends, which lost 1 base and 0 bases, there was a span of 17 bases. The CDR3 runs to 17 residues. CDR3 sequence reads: CSVEGVGSAASTDTQYF. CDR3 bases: TGCAGCGTTGAAGGAGTGGGGAGCGCTGCTAGCACAGATACGCAGTATTTT.

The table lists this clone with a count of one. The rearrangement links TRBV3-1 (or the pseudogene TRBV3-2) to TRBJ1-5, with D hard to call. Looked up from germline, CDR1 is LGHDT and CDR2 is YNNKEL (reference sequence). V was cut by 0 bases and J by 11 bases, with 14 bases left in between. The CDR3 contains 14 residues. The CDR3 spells CASSQDLISEAQHF. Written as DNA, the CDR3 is TGTGCCAGCAGCCAAGACCTCATATCTGAGGCCCAGCATTTT.

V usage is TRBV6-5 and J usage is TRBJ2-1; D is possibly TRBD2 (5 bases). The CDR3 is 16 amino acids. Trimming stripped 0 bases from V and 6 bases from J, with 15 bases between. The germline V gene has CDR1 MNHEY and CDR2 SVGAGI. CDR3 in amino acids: CASSYSTDPSFNEQFF. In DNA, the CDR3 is TGTGCCAGCAGTTACTCTACGGATCCTAGCTTCAATGAGCAGTTCTTC.

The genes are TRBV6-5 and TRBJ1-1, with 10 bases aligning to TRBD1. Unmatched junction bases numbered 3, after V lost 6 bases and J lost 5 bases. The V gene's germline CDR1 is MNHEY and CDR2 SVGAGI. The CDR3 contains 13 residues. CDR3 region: CASRTGGWTEAFF. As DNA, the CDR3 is TGTGCCAGCAGGACAGGGGGCTGGACTGAAGCTTTCTTT.

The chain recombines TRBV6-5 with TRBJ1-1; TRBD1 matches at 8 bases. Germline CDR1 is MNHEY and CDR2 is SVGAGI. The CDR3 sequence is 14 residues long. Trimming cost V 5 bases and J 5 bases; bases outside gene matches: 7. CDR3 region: CASSHQQGVTEAFF. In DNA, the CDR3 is TGTGCCAGCAGTCACCAACAGGGGGTGACTGAAGCTTTCTTT.

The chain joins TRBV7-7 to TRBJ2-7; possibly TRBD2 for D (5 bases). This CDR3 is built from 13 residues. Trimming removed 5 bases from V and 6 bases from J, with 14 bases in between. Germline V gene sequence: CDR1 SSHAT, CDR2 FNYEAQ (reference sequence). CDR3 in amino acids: CASSPGTLGEQYF. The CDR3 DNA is TGTGCCAGCAGCCCGGGAACCTTGGGCGAGCAGTACTTC.

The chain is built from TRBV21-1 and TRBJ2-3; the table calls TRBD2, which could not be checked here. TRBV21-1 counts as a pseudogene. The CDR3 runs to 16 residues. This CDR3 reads CVSSPPGLAGSDTQYF. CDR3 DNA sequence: TGTGTCAGCAGCCCACCGGGACTAGCGGGGTCAGATACGCAGTATTTT.

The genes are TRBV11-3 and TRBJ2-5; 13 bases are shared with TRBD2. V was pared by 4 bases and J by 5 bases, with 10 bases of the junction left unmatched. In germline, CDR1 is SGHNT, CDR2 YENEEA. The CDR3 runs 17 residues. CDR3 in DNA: TGTGCCAGCAGCTCCGGAACTAGCGGGGGGGCTTCGGAGACCCAGTACTTC. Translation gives CASSSGTSGGASETQYF.

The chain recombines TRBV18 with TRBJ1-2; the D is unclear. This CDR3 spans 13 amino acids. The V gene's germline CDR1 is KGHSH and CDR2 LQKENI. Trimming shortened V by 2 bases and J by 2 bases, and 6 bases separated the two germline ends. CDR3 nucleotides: TGTGCCAGCTCACCAAGGGAGAACTATGGCTACACCTTC. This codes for CASSPRENYGYTF.

The CDR3 sequence: CASSTDRLNSPLHF. Here the CDR3 DNA reads TGTGCCAGCAGCACAGACAGGCTTAATTCACCCCTCCACTTT. This sequence joins TRBV5-4 and TRBJ1-6, with a weak D call TRBD1 (6 bases). The germline V gene has CDR1 SGHNT and CDR2 YYREEE (reference sequence). The CDR3 totals 14 residues. Trimming left V 4 bases short and J 6 bases short, with 11 bases between. The full variable domain, rest sourced from reference TRBV5-4 and TRBJ1-6, is ETGVTQSPTHLIKTRGQQVTLRCSSQSGHNTVSWYQQALGQGPQFIFQYYREEENGRGNFPPRFSGLQFPNYSSELNVNALELDDSALYLCASSTDRLNSPLHFGNGTRLTVT.

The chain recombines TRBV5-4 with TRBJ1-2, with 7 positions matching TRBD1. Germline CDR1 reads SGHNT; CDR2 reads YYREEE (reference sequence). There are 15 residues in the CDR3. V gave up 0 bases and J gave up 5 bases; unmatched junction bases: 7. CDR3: CASSLGTGGGYGYTF. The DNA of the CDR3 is TGTGCCAGCAGCTTGGGGACAGGAGGAGGGTATGGCTACACCTTC.

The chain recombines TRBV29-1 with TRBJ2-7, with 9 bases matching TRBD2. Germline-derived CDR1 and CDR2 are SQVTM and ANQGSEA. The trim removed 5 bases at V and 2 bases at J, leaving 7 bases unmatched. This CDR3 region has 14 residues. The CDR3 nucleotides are TGCAGCGTTTGTTTGGCTAGCGGGGCCTACGAGCAGTACTTC. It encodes CSVCLASGAYEQYF.

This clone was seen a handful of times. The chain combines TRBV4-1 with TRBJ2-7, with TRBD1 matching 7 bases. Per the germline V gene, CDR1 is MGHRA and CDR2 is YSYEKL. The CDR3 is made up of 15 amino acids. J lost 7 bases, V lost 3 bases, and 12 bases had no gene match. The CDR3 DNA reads TGCGCCAGCAGCCAGCTACAGGGGACCGTTCGGGAGCAGTACTTC. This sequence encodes CASSQLQGTVREQYF.

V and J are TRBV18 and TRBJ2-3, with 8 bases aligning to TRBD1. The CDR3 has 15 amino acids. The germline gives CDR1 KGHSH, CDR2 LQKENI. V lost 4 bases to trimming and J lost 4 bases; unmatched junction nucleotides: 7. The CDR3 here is CASSRQGNSADTQYF. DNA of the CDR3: TGTGCCAGCTCACGACAGGGGAACAGCGCAGATACGCAGTATTTT.